This TCR beta chain was sequenced during a study of cytomegalovirus exposure and HLA in healthy donors. Whole-study findings and limits: Clonal expansion was found to be greater in HLA-associated TCR beta chains than in equally common others in a later analysis.

Turning to this clone: Its specificity is not known.

Primers: 60 Vbeta forward and 13 Jbeta reverse. Sequencing was performed with immunoSEQ multiplex PCR; in TCRdb, only in-frame clones are kept and a portion is missing. The sample lists around 110,000 clones, 79% occurring once. The germline V gene has CDR1 ENHRY and CDR2 SYGVKD. The CDR3 consists of 14 residues. V gave up 10 bases and J gave up 0 bases, with 16 bases separating them. This clonotype originated in a man aged 25-45 years in good health and CMV-seropositive. Sequences were obtained from PBMCs. The rearrangement uses TRBV10-3 and TRBJ2-7; no reliable D call. The CDR3: CASVAVRSSYEQYF. The DNA of the CDR3 is TGTGCCAGCGTCGCGGTGAGGTCCTCCTACGAGCAGTACTTC.